A single sample is the source of the 21 T cell receptor beta chains below, sequenced in a study of radiotherapy plus CTLA-4 blockade in lung cancer (dated by TCRdb to the late 2010s). Libraries were constructed by the immunoSEQ multiplex PCR assay. This immuneACCESS table, as held by TCRdb, lists in-frame sequences with V and J called but not all clones. Of the missing ones, under half trace to an unresolved V gene in checked studies; the others have no known cause. Counted in this sample were about 57,000 clones; approximately 80% of them appeared once. In total, the top ten clones hold approximately 16% of the sample. The sample was peripheral blood, taken from a patient treated with radiotherapy plus ipilimumab. These receptors originate from a human donor with non-small cell lung cancer who had a complete response to radiotherapy plus ipilimumab.

J is TRBJ2-2 and V is TRBV5-4; D is perhaps TRBD2 (6 bases). Trimming left V 0 bases short and J 5 bases short, with 11 bases between. The CDR3 contains 15 residues. CDR1 is SGHNT and CDR2 is YYREEE in the germline V gene (reference sequence). CDR3 protein: CASSLEAGGTGELFF. The CDR3 DNA reads TGTGCCAGCAGCTTGGAGGCAGGAGGGACCGGGGAGCTGTTTTTT.

The V call is TRBV5-1, the J call TRBJ2-6; TRBD1 agrees at 8 bases. Germline-derived CDR1 and CDR2 are SGHRS and YFSETQ. After removal of 2 bases from V and 0 bases from J, the junction contained 13 bases not matched to a gene. The CDR3 spans 20 residues. The chain's CDR3 is CASSLKDRDFFSSGANVLTF. In nucleotides, the CDR3 is TGCGCCAGCAGCTTAAAGGACAGGGATTTCTTTAGCTCTGGGGCCAACGTCCTGACTTTC. The variable domain in full, completed from reference TRBV5-1 and TRBJ2-6, reads KAGVTQTPRYLIKTRGQQVTLSCSPISGHRSVSWYQQTPGQGLQFLFEYFSETQRNKGNFPGRFSGRQFSNSRSEMNVSTLELGDSALYLCASSLKDRDFFSSGANVLTFGAGSRLTVL.

The chain joins TRBV19 to TRBJ1-3, with 8 bases identical to TRBD1. CDR3 size: 16 residues. The germline gives CDR1 LNHDA, CDR2 SQIVND (reference sequence). Unmatched junction bases numbered 6, after V lost 5 bases and J lost 0 bases. CDR3 DNA: TGTGCCAGTAGTTGGGCAGGGGGCCTCTCTGGAAACACCATATATTTT. Protein: CASSWAGGLSGNTIYF.

This clone was seen only once. Sequence at one end of the junction differs from germline and may be a read error. The rearrangement joins TRBV5-6 to TRBJ2-4, with D possibly matching TRBD1 (5 bases). Germline V gives CDR1 SGHDT, CDR2 YYEEEE. This CDR3 region has 14 residues. In nucleotides, the CDR3 is TGTACCAGCAGCTTGGGCAGGGTGAGAAACATTCAGTACTTC. The encoded protein is CTSSLGRVRNIQYF.

The chain is built from TRBV15 and TRBJ1-1; 7 bases are shared with TRBD1. Germline lookup yields CDR1 LNHNV and CDR2 YYDKDF (reference sequence). The CDR3 runs to 13 residues. V lost 6 bases to trimming and J lost 1 base; unmatched junction nucleotides: 2. The CDR3 DNA is TGTGCCACCAGATGGGACAGGAACACTGAAGCTTTCTTT. Translation: CATRWDRNTEAFF.

The chain recombines TRBV30 with TRBJ1-2; no clear D gene. Germline assignment: CDR1 GTSNPN and CDR2 SVGIG (reference sequence). Between the trimmed V and J ends, which lost 0 bases and 2 bases, there was a span of 10 bases. The length of the CDR3 is 14 residues. The CDR3: CAWSVQLRNYGYTF. CDR3 in DNA: TGTGCCTGGAGTGTACAGTTACGGAACTATGGCTACACCTTC.

DNA of the CDR3: TGTGCCAGCAGTCCGGAGAATTCACCCCTCCACTTT. Its translation: CASSPENSPLHF. The chain uses TRBV2 and TRBJ1-6; the D is unclear. V dropped 5 bases and J dropped 7 bases, with 6 bases sitting between them. Germline V gene sequence: CDR1 SNHLY, CDR2 FYNNEI. The CDR3 spans 12 residues.

The rearrangement links TRBV11-3 to TRBJ2-1; the match to TRBD2 covers 12 bases. V lost 2 bases, J lost 10 bases, and 15 bases stayed unmatched. Germline CDR1 reads SGHNT; CDR2 reads YENEEA. The CDR3 totals 18 residues. The CDR3, as DNA: TGTGCCAGCAGCTTATCCGAACTCACAGGGCTAGCGGGAGGGGAGCAGTTCTTC. Amino acids: CASSLSELTGLAGGEQFF.

This chain connects TRBV5-4 to TRBJ1-1; the D is unclear. Germline V gene data show CDR1 as SGHNT and CDR2 as YYREEE (reference sequence). The CDR3 length is 13 residues. Trimming cost V 0 bases and J 1 base, with 4 bases left between them. CDR3 amino acids: CASSLDKNTEAFF. CDR3 in DNA: TGTGCCAGCAGCTTGGACAAGAACACTGAAGCTTTCTTT.

V is TRBV5-4 and J is TRBJ2-7; 15 positions agree with TRBD2. This CDR3 comprises 15 residues. Unmatched junction bases numbered 3, after V lost 4 bases and J lost 4 bases. Germline CDR1 and CDR2: SGHNT and YYREEE (reference sequence). The CDR3 reads CASSRGLAGGYEQYV. The CDR3 coding sequence is TGTGCCAGCAGCCGCGGACTAGCGGGAGGGTACGAGCAGTACGTC.

This clone has just one count. This chain uses TRBV7-2 with TRBJ1-2; 9 bases are a match to TRBD1. The CDR3 is 16 residues long. V gave up 2 bases and J gave up 4 bases; unmatched junction bases: 8. Germline-derived CDR1 and CDR2 are SGHTA and FQGNSA. The CDR3 DNA follows: TGTGCCAGCAGCTTATTACCGGACAGGGGTAGCTATGGCTACACCTTC. Translated: CASSLLPDRGSYGYTF.

The chain carries TRBV19 and TRBJ1-2, with a possible D match to TRBD1 (6 bases). CDR1 LNHDA and CDR2 SQIVND come from the germline V gene (reference sequence). V dropped 6 bases and J dropped 5 bases, with 13 bases sitting between them. The CDR3 contains 13 residues. This CDR3 reads CASRARGLYGYTF. In DNA form, the CDR3 reads TGTGCCAGTAGAGCCAGGGGATTGTATGGCTACACCTTC.

Only a few counts were recorded for this clone. This chain connects TRBV19 to TRBJ1-1; 9 bases line up with TRBD1. The V gene's germline CDR1 is LNHDA and CDR2 SQIVND (reference sequence). The CDR3 is 13 amino acids. J lost 1 base, V lost 9 bases, and 3 bases had no gene match. CDR3 in amino acids: CASRQGGNTEAFF. CDR3 bases: TGTGCCAGCCGACAGGGGGGGAACACTGAAGCTTTCTTT.

J is TRBJ2-1 and V is TRBV30; 8 bases line up with TRBD2. Germline lookup yields CDR1 GTSNPN and CDR2 SVGIG (reference sequence). The CDR3 length is 16 residues. Losses at the gene ends were 3 bases for V and 3 bases for J; bases not matched to a gene: 10. The CDR3 reads CAWRTRGGGHYNEQFF. The DNA for the CDR3 is TGTGCCTGGAGAACTAGGGGCGGGGGGCACTACAATGAGCAGTTCTTC.

This chain connects TRBV4-3 to TRBJ1-3; TRBD1 is a possible D gene (5 bases). The V end lost 0 bases, the J end lost 0 bases, and 9 bases lay between the germline ends. CDR3 length equals 16 residues. Germline V gene lookup returns CDR1 LGHNA and CDR2 YSLEER. CDR3 nucleotide sequence: TGCGCCAGCAGCCAAGAGTTCGGGGGCTCTGGAAACACCATATATTTT. This encodes CASSQEFGGSGNTIYF.

This clone was recorded at least ten times. J is TRBJ1-3 and V is TRBV6-6; 8 nucleotides align to TRBD1. The CDR3 contains 15 residues. Trimming cost V 2 bases and J 3 bases; bases outside gene matches: 3. The germline CDR1 and CDR2 sequences are MNHNY and SVGAGI (reference sequence). CDR3 region: CASSYPGGGGNTIYF. CDR3 nucleotide sequence: TGTGCCAGCAGTTACCCAGGGGGCGGTGGAAACACCATATATTTT.

This chain joins TRBV5-6 and TRBJ1-1, with D uncertain. Germline CDR1 is SGHDT and CDR2 is YYEEEE. Trimming left V 1 base short and J 7 bases short, with 11 bases between. This CDR3 is 13 amino acids long. As DNA, the CDR3 is TGTGCCAGCAGCTTGATATCGGGTGTTGAAGCTTTCTTT. This codes for CASSLISGVEAFF. The whole variable domain, remainder taken from reference TRBV5-6 and TRBJ1-1, is DAGVTQSPTHLIKTRGQQVTLRCSPKSGHDTVSWYQQALGQGPQFIFQYYEEEERQRGNFPDRFSGHQFPNYSSELNVNALLLGDSALYLCASSLISGVEAFFGQGTRLTVV.

This clone was seen once. This chain joins TRBV6-5 and TRBJ2-1; possible D gene TRBD1, 6 bases. The CDR3 extends over 14 amino acids. Trimming pared 6 bases from V and 3 bases from J, leaving 12 bases between. Looked up from germline, CDR1 is MNHEY and CDR2 is SVGAGI. The CDR3: CASRTDRLYNEQFF. CDR3 coding DNA: TGTGCCAGCAGAACTGACAGGCTCTACAATGAGCAGTTCTTC.

The rearrangement uses TRBV20-1 and TRBJ1-1; D possibly corresponds to TRBD1 (6 bases). Germline CDR1 is DFQATT and CDR2 is SNEGSKA (reference sequence). V lost 2 bases and J lost 9, with 10 bases in between. The CDR3 spans 11 residues. The CDR3, as DNA: TGCAGTGCTAGACGACAGGAACAAGCTTTCTTT. Translation gives CSARRQEQAFF.

This clone came up a few times. The rearrangement uses TRBV11-3 and TRBJ2-3; a possible D gene is TRBD2 (5 bases). The germline gives CDR1 SGHNT, CDR2 YENEEA. This CDR3 is 16 amino acids long. V was cut by 2 bases and J by 0 bases, with 12 bases left in between. CDR3 in amino acids: CASSLLGAASTDTQYF. The CDR3 nucleotides read TGTGCCAGCAGCTTACTTGGAGCGGCTAGCACAGATACGCAGTATTTT.

The chain links TRBV14 to TRBJ2-1, with a weak D call TRBD2 (5 bases). The CDR3 is 16 amino acids. The V end lost 6 bases, the J end lost 7 bases, and 22 bases lay between the germline ends. CDR1 is SGHDN and CDR2 is FVKESK in the germline V gene. CDR3 DNA sequence: TGTGCCAGCAGTCCCTACCCCCTGGAGGACCAAAATGAGCAGTTCTTC. Residues: CASSPYPLEDQNEQFF.